A single sample is the source of the 17 T cell receptor beta chains below, sequenced in a study of shared clonotypes between healthy human individuals. Only in-frame clones appear in the TCRdb table, and some are missing; sequencing was by immunoSEQ multiplex PCR. The data show some 980,000 clones, with around three quarters seen just once and 1.5% held by the top ten. The sample comprised memory CD4+ T cells sorted from blood. As to subset: CD45RA-negative fraction. These receptors were collected from a man aged 18 to 35 in good health.

The chain couples TRBV7-9 to TRBJ2-6, with 9 bases matching TRBD1. The ends lost 5 bases at V and 2 bases at J; junction bases unmatched: 7. This CDR3 has 17 amino acids. Germline V gene sequence: CDR1 SEHNR, CDR2 FQNEAQ (reference sequence). The CDR3 DNA reads TGTGCCAGCAGCCCATGGACAGGGGTTACTGGGGCCAACGTCCTGACTTTC. It yields the protein CASSPWTGVTGANVLTF.

V usage is TRBV10-3 and J usage is TRBJ2-2; 8 nucleotides agree with TRBD1. This CDR3 region has 15 residues. Losses at the gene ends were 4 bases for V and 3 bases for J; bases not matched to a gene: 4. Per the germline V gene, CDR1 is ENHRY and CDR2 is SYGVKD. The CDR3 nucleotides read TGTGCCATCAGTGGGCAGGGGGCTGACACCGGGGAGCTGTTTTTT. This encodes CAISGQGADTGELFF.

CDR3 bases: TGTGCCTGGAGTCCAGCGGGGGGACGAAAAAACATTCAGTACTTC. Protein: CAWSPAGGRKNIQYF. V usage is TRBV30 and J usage is TRBJ2-4; TRBD2 agrees at 9 bases. The CDR3 sequence is 15 residues long. Germline V gene lookup returns CDR1 GTSNPN and CDR2 SVGIG (reference sequence). J was trimmed by 4 bases and V by 2 bases; bases with no gene match: 6. Full variable domain (missing parts from reference TRBV30 and TRBJ2-4): SQTIHQWPATLVQPVGSPLSLECTVEGTSNPNLYWYRQAAGRGLQLLFYSVGIGQISSEVPQNLSASRPQDRQFILSSKKLLLSDSGFYLCAWSPAGGRKNIQYFGAGTRLSVL.

The V call is TRBV2, the J call TRBJ2-1; weak D call: TRBD2 (5 bases). V lost 3 bases and J 5 bases, leaving 11 bases between the germline ends. This CDR3 has 14 amino acids. Germline loops: CDR1 SNHLY, CDR2 FYNNEI. The chain's CDR3 is CASSESGRNNEQFF. CDR3 sequence (DNA): TGTGCCAGCAGTGAGAGCGGCAGAAACAATGAGCAGTTCTTC. Full variable domain (rest looked up from reference TRBV2 and TRBJ2-1): EPEVTQTPSHQVTQMGQEVILRCVPISNHLYFYWYRQILGQKVEFLVSFYNNEISEKSEIFDDQFSVERPDGSNFTLKIRSTKLEDSAMYFCASSESGRNNEQFFGPGTRLTVL.

This clone was counted a few times. This chain's CDR3 is CASSFDRNTQYF. The CDR3, as DNA: TGTGCCAGCAGCTTCGACAGAAATACGCAGTATTTT. The V and J genes are TRBV5-4 and TRBJ2-3; maybe TRBD1 (5 bases). Germline CDR1 is SGHNT and CDR2 is YYREEE (reference sequence). The ends were cut back, 2 bases at V and 7 bases at J, with 8 bases in the middle. The CDR3 is made up of 12 amino acids. The variable domain in full, with the rest retrieved from reference TRBV5-4 and TRBJ2-3, is ETGVTQSPTHLIKTRGQQVTLRCSSQSGHNTVSWYQQALGQGPQFIFQYYREEENGRGNFPPRFSGLQFPNYSSELNVNALELDDSALYLCASSFDRNTQYFGPGTRLTVL.

This clone was picked up one time. V and J are TRBV7-2 and TRBJ2-7; no clear D. CDR1 and CDR2 from the germline V gene are SGHTA and FQGNSA. The germline V and J ends were trimmed by 5 bases and 6 bases, with 11 bases remaining between them. The CDR3 is 12 residues long. In nucleotides, the CDR3 is TGTGCCAGCAGCCCCCGTGCTGTCGAGCAGTACTTC. Translated, it gives CASSPRAVEQYF.

This clone was found a few times. V gene TRBV5-4 combines with J gene TRBJ1-4; 11 bases are a match to TRBD1. The CDR3 covers 17 residues. V lost 3 bases to trimming and J lost 0 bases; unmatched junction nucleotides: 4. Germline V CDR1 and CDR2: SGHNT, YYREEE (reference sequence). The CDR3 reads CASSWDRGTATNEKLFF. As DNA, the CDR3 is TGTGCCAGCAGCTGGGACAGGGGGACTGCAACTAATGAAAAACTGTTTTTT.

The J gene is TRBJ1-5, the V gene TRBV27; 9 bases match TRBD1. Germline V gene sequence: CDR1 MNHEY, CDR2 SMNVEV (reference sequence). The junction had 7 bases not matched to a gene; V was cut back by 6 bases and J by 7 bases. The CDR3 spans 14 residues. The CDR3 loop reads CASRDTGGRQPQHF. CDR3 in DNA: TGTGCCAGCAGGGACACAGGGGGCCGACAGCCCCAGCATTTT.

This clone was seen more than once but under ten times. The V gene is TRBV11-3, the J gene TRBJ2-1; D is perhaps TRBD2 (5 bases). Per germline, CDR1 SGHNT and CDR2 YENEEA. Trimming took off 6 bases at V and 11 bases at J, with 17 bases between the two ends. This CDR3 is 13 amino acids long. As DNA, the CDR3 is TGTGCCAGCAGTCAGGAGGCAGGAGAGCAGCAGTTCTTC. Protein: CASSQEAGEQQFF.

This chain uses TRBV6-1 with TRBJ1-5; D gene unclear. The CDR3 has 15 residues. V was cut by 7 bases and J by 0 bases, with 13 bases left in between. Germline lookup yields CDR1 MNHNS and CDR2 SASEGT. The chain's CDR3 is CASNTPQYSNQPQHF. The CDR3 DNA follows: TGTGCCAGCAATACTCCACAGTATAGCAATCAGCCCCAGCATTTT.

The gene calls are TRBV6-1 and TRBJ2-1; D ambiguous. Germline V gene data show CDR1 as MNHNS and CDR2 as SASEGT. This CDR3 spans 17 amino acids. The ends were cut back, 4 bases at V and 2 bases at J, with 18 bases in the middle. CDR3 in amino acids: CASSVSTRALPYNEQFF. The CDR3 DNA follows: TGTGCCAGCAGTGTCTCGACCCGGGCGCTTCCCTACAATGAGCAGTTCTTC.

The chain links TRBV5-1 to TRBJ1-6, with D unresolved. Germline values: CDR1 SGHRS, CDR2 YFSETQ. The CDR3 contains 14 residues. V shed 0 bases and J shed 6 bases, with 7 bases lying between them. The CDR3 is CASSLGQLNSPLHF. The CDR3 DNA sequence: TGCGCCAGCAGCTTGGGGCAGCTTAATTCACCCCTCCACTTT. The full variable domain, completed using reference TRBV5-1 and TRBJ1-6, is KAGVTQTPRYLIKTRGQQVTLSCSPISGHRSVSWYQQTPGQGLQFLFEYFSETQRNKGNFPGRFSGRQFSNSRSEMNVSTLELGDSALYLCASSLGQLNSPLHFGNGTRLTVT.

As for this clone: The sample has other DNA sequences that encode this CDR3 too. The V and J genes are TRBV2 and TRBJ2-3; the match to TRBD2 covers 12 bases. This CDR3 contains 16 residues. Germline assignment: CDR1 SNHLY and CDR2 FYNNEI. The V segment lost 4 bases and the J segment 2 bases; nucleotides outside the gene matches: 4. The CDR3 is CASSGTSGIPTDTQYF. The CDR3 DNA reads as TGTGCCAGCAGTGGGACTAGCGGGATACCCACAGATACGCAGTATTTT.

CDR3 region: CASRRTGNLETQYF. The CDR3 region has the DNA TGTGCCAGCAGAAGGACAGGGAATCTGGAGACCCAGTACTTC. The chain joins TRBV5-4 to TRBJ2-5; 8 bases map to TRBD1. The V gene's germline CDR1 is SGHNT and CDR2 YYREEE (reference sequence). This CDR3 contains 14 residues. J gave up 5 bases and V 5 bases, and 8 bases lay outside the gene matches.

The chain employs TRBV29-1 and TRBJ2-3, with 14 nucleotides matching TRBD2. V was pared by 6 bases and J by 6 bases, with 11 bases of the junction left unmatched. This CDR3 region has 16 residues. Germline-derived CDR1 and CDR2 are SQVTM and ANQGSEA. The CDR3 DNA is TGCAGCGTCGAGCCGCGGACTAGCGGGGGGTATGATACGCAGTATTTT. Its protein product is CSVEPRTSGGYDTQYF.

This clone was seen only a few times. The chain joins TRBV11-2 to TRBJ2-2; D is ambiguous. Trimming pared 1 base from V and 6 bases from J, leaving 9 bases between. Per the germline V gene, CDR1 is SGHAT and CDR2 is FQNNGV. The CDR3 loop spans 14 amino acids. The CDR3 loop reads CASSLGSYAGELFF. The CDR3 DNA follows: TGTGCCAGCAGCTTAGGCAGCTATGCCGGGGAGCTGTTTTTT.

V usage is TRBV10-2 and J usage is TRBJ2-3; TRBD2 matches 7 bases. This CDR3 region has 16 residues. Trimming cost V 7 bases and J 2 bases; bases outside gene matches: 12. The germline CDR1 and CDR2 sequences are WSHSY and SAAADI. The CDR3 DNA sequence: TGCGCCAGCAACCCGCTAGCGGTCCCCTCCACAGATACGCAGTATTTT. It specifies CASNPLAVPSTDTQYF.